This entry lists 18 T cell receptor beta chains sequenced from one sample in a study of cytomegalovirus exposure and HLA in healthy donors. The PCR was carried out with 60 Vbeta primers and 13 Jbeta primers. Sequencing used immunoSEQ multiplex PCR; TCRdb keeps in-frame clones, though not all of them. This table has some 120,000 clones, approximately 80% appearing once. Sequencing was carried out using PBMCs. The source of these receptors is a young man in good health and CMV-seronegative.

The chain has TRBV27 and TRBJ2-5, with a tentative D call TRBD2 (5 bases). CDR3 size: 15 residues. V dropped 3 bases and J dropped 2 bases, with 13 bases sitting between them. Germline V gene lookup returns CDR1 MNHEY and CDR2 SMNVEV (reference sequence). The CDR3 is CASSLIGSQQETQYF. In DNA form, the CDR3 reads TGTGCCAGCAGTTTGATAGGGAGTCAGCAAGAGACCCAGTACTTC.

V and J are TRBV5-1 and TRBJ1-1; D is unclear. Looked up from germline, CDR1 is SGHRS and CDR2 is YFSETQ. Trimming stripped 0 bases from V and 7 bases from J, with 10 bases between. CDR3 length: 13 amino acids. This CDR3 reads CASSLEQVGEAFF. For the CDR3, the DNA is TGCGCCAGCAGCTTGGAGCAGGTCGGTGAAGCTTTCTTT. Complete variable domain (other parts from reference TRBV5-1 and TRBJ1-1): KAGVTQTPRYLIKTRGQQVTLSCSPISGHRSVSWYQQTPGQGLQFLFEYFSETQRNKGNFPGRFSGRQFSNSRSEMNVSTLELGDSALYLCASSLEQVGEAFFGQGTRLTVV.

This clone was counted a single time. The junction departs from germline at one end; a sequencing error may be responsible. The chain uses TRBV5-1 and TRBJ1-2, with 7 bases matching TRBD1. The germline gives CDR1 SGHRS, CDR2 YFSETQ. The CDR3 contains 14 residues. CDR3 coding DNA: TGCGCCAGCAGCTTGGTTACAGGGGCTCGCGGCTACCCCTTC. Translating it yields CASSLVTGARGYPF.

The CDR3 sequence: CASTRTGRDSPLHF. CDR3 coding DNA: TGTGCCAGCACCAGAACAGGGCGTGACTCACCCCTCCACTTT. This chain uses TRBV25-1 with TRBJ1-6; maybe TRBD1 (6 bases). The V end lost 7 bases, the J end lost 10 bases, and 17 bases lay between the germline ends. The CDR3 length is 14 residues. The germline V gene has CDR1 MGHDK and CDR2 SYGVNS.

The chain recombines TRBV14 with TRBJ2-7, with 7 positions matching TRBD1. V lost 3 bases to trimming and J lost 5 bases; unmatched junction nucleotides: 7. The CDR3 runs 14 residues. Per the germline V gene, CDR1 is SGHDN and CDR2 is FVKESK. For the CDR3, the DNA is TGTGCCAGCAGCCAGAATAGGGGGCGACACGAGCAGTACTTC. Translation: CASSQNRGRHEQYF.

The chain employs TRBV12-5 and TRBJ2-3, with D possibly matching TRBD2 (5 bases). CDR1 and CDR2 from the germline V gene are LGHNT and FRNRAP. Trimming shortened V by 5 bases and J by 0 bases, and 15 bases separated the two germline ends. The CDR3 is made up of 16 amino acids. The CDR3 DNA reads TGTGCTAGTGGTCCTTCTCAAGGACTTAGCACAGATACGCAGTATTTT. As protein: CASGPSQGLSTDTQYF.

CDR3 bases: TGCGCCAGCAGCTCTGACAGTTATGGCTACACCTTC. It is translated as CASSSDSYGYTF. The rearrangement links TRBV5-1 to TRBJ1-2; possible D gene TRBD1, 5 bases. The CDR3 runs 12 residues. V was shortened by 3 bases and J by 5 bases, with 8 bases between the two germline ends. Germline values: CDR1 SGHRS, CDR2 YFSETQ.

This chain connects TRBV5-1 to TRBJ2-1; tentative D call: TRBD1 (6 bases). The CDR3 has 15 residues. The germline gives CDR1 SGHRS, CDR2 YFSETQ. Trimming removed 1 base at V and 2 bases at J, with 10 bases between. CDR3 sequence (DNA): TGCGCCAGCAGCTTGTATCGGGACACCTACAATGAGCAGTTCTTC. Translating it yields CASSLYRDTYNEQFF.

The CDR3 bases are TGTGCCAGCAGCTTAGCGGGGGCTAGCGGGAGATCTCGCGAGCAGTACTTC. Protein product: CASSLAGASGRSREQYF. The V gene is TRBV7-2, the J gene TRBJ2-7, with 10 nucleotides matching TRBD2. Trimming cost V 0 bases and J 6 bases; bases outside gene matches: 11. The CDR3 is 17 amino acids. Germline V gene lookup returns CDR1 SGHTA and CDR2 FQGNSA.

The CDR3 DNA reads TGCGCCAGCAGCCAAGGGGCGTCCGAGGGTCAGCCCCAGCATTTT. This sequence encodes CASSQGASEGQPQHF. This rearrangement joins TRBV4-1 to TRBJ1-5; D is ambiguous. V lost 1 base and J lost 6, with 13 bases in between. Germline-derived CDR1 and CDR2 are MGHRA and YSYEKL. The CDR3 extends over 15 amino acids.

The chain combines TRBV7-3 with TRBJ2-5; 8 nucleotides match TRBD2. The length of the CDR3 is 14 residues. In germline, CDR1 is SGHTA, CDR2 FQGTGA. V shed 2 bases and J 6 bases; nucleotides not matched to a gene: 5. CDR3 region: CASSLGLADKTQYF. The DNA of the CDR3 is TGTGCCAGCAGCTTAGGACTAGCTGATAAGACCCAGTACTTC. Looking up the rest from reference TRBV7-3 and TRBJ2-5 gives the full variable domain: GAGVSQTPSNKVTEKGKYVELRCDPISGHTALYWYRQSLGQGPEFLIYFQGTGAADDSGLPNDRFFAVRPEGSVSTLKIQRTERGDSAVYLCASSLGLADKTQYFGPGTRLLVL.

As regards this clone: At one of its ends the junction is not consistent with the germline gene, which may arise from a read error. V and J are TRBV7-9 and TRBJ1-1; D might be TRBD1 (6 bases). Germline assignment: CDR1 SEHNR and CDR2 FQNEAQ (reference sequence). The CDR3 totals 18 residues. CDR3 in amino acids: CSSSTLVRYREGLTEAFF. DNA of the CDR3: TGTTCCAGCAGCACATTAGTGCGGTACAGGGAGGGGCTCACTGAAGCTTTCTTT. Supplemented by reference TRBV7-9 and TRBJ1-1, the full variable domain reads DTGVSQNPRHKITKRGQNVTFRCDPISEHNRLYWYRQTLGQGPEFLTYFQNEAQLEKSRLLSDRFSAERPKGSFSTLEIQRTEQGDSAMYLCSSSTLVRYREGLTEAFFGQGTRLTVV.

This clone appeared a few times. The germline gene is not matched at one end of the junction; a read error may be the cause. This rearrangement joins TRBV7-7 to TRBJ2-2; tentatively, D is TRBD1 (6 bases). This CDR3 spans 14 amino acids. In germline, CDR1 is SSHAT, CDR2 FNYEAQ (reference sequence). The CDR3 here is CASSRDMNTGELFF. CDR3 sequence (DNA): TGTGCTAGCAGCAGGGACATGAACACCGGGGAGCTGTTTTTT.

The rearrangement joins TRBV9 to TRBJ2-1; TRBD2 aligns across 8 bases. The length of the CDR3 is 18 residues. Trimming cost V 3 bases and J 1 base; bases outside gene matches: 12. In germline, CDR1 is SGDLS, CDR2 YYNGEE. This CDR3 reads CASSAERREGRSYNEQFF. The CDR3 nucleotides read TGTGCCAGCAGCGCCGAGCGACGGGAGGGCCGGTCCTACAATGAGCAGTTCTTC.

The chain is built from TRBV11-2 and TRBJ2-7; D is possibly TRBD1 (5 bases). The ends were cut back, 0 bases at V and 2 bases at J, with 8 bases in the middle. The CDR3 extends over 14 amino acids. The germline V gene has CDR1 SGHAT and CDR2 FQNNGV. The CDR3 loop reads CASSLDPGTYEQYF. Here the CDR3 DNA reads TGTGCCAGCAGCTTAGACCCAGGGACCTACGAGCAGTACTTC. The variable domain in full, completed from reference TRBV11-2 and TRBJ2-7, reads EAGVAQSPRYKIIEKRQSVAFWCNPISGHATLYWYQQILGQGPKLLIQFQNNGVVDDSQLPKDRFSAERLKGVDSTLKIQPAKLEDSAVYLCASSLDPGTYEQYFGPGTRLTVT.

This chain joins TRBV7-2 and TRBJ1-5; no reliable D call. This CDR3 spans 13 amino acids. Trimming shortened V by 5 bases and J by 0 bases, and 5 bases separated the two germline ends. Germline V lookup: CDR1 SGHTA, CDR2 FQGNSA. In nucleotides, the CDR3 is TGTGCCAGCAGCCCCCGTAGCAATCAGCCCCAGCATTTT. It is translated as CASSPRSNQPQHF.

Of note for this clone: Because the CDR3's place on the DNA is in doubt, the DNA is left out and the CDR3 is given as listed by TCRdb. This rearrangement joins TRBV4-1 to TRBJ1-5; the table's D call, TRBD1, was not checked against the DNA. The germline CDR1 and CDR2 sequences are MGHRA and YSYEKL. From its first to its last residue, the CDR3 has 15 amino acids. CDR3 in amino acids: CASSQVGRGNQPQNF.

The chain has TRBV5-1 and TRBJ2-2, with TRBD1 as a possible D gene (6 bases). The length of the CDR3 is 15 residues. The V end lost 5 bases, the J end lost 1 base, and 12 bases lay between the germline ends. The germline V gene has CDR1 SGHRS and CDR2 YFSETQ. CDR3 bases: TGCGCCAGCAGTTTTGCACAGGGGAACACCGGGGAGCTGTTTTTT. It yields the protein CASSFAQGNTGELFF.